Following are 21 T cell receptor beta chains from one sample sequenced in a study of OX40 agonist ivuxolimab in advanced cancers. The repertoire was sequenced with immunoSEQ multiplex PCR; TCRdb's copy has only in-frame clones and lacks some. Seen here are about 61,000 clones, approximately 90% observed once, and the top ten hold around 20%. The sample consisted of CD4+ or CD8+ T cells sorted from blood, taken in a trial of the OX40 agonist ivuxolimab. These receptors were collected from an adult with an advanced solid tumor such as melanoma, head and neck, liver or kidney cancer.

The chain joins TRBV9 to TRBJ2-2; 10 positions match TRBD2. With V trimmed by 6 bases and J by 3 bases, 2 bases remained unmatched. Germline V lookup: CDR1 SGDLS, CDR2 YYNGEE. The CDR3 runs 14 residues. The CDR3 is CASKTSGDTGELFF. CDR3 coding DNA: TGTGCCAGCAAAACTAGCGGGGACACCGGGGAGCTGTTTTTT.

V gene TRBV28 combines with J gene TRBJ1-3; D not certain. This CDR3 region has 15 residues. Trimming took off 7 bases at V and 0 bases at J, with 13 bases between the two ends. Germline CDR1 MDHEN, CDR2 SYDVKM. The CDR3 bases are TGTGCCAGCACCTATGACGCCAACTCTGGAAACACCATATATTTT. Its protein is CASTYDANSGNTIYF.

The chain is built from TRBV6-1 and TRBJ2-3, with a weak D call TRBD2 (7 bases). Germline CDR1 MNHNS, CDR2 SASEGT. The CDR3 has 15 amino acids. V dropped 2 bases and J dropped 7 bases, with 16 bases sitting between them. CDR3 region: CASSELGGGGNTQYF. The CDR3 region has the DNA TGTGCCAGCAGTGAACTAGGAGGGGGAGGGAATACGCAGTATTTT.

The CDR3: CAWRGPQINYGYTF. CDR3 coding DNA: TGTGCCTGGAGGGGACCACAGATTAACTATGGCTACACCTTC. The V gene is TRBV30, the J gene TRBJ1-2; D is possibly TRBD1 (5 bases). CDR1 and CDR2 from the germline V gene are GTSNPN and SVGIG (reference sequence). This CDR3 is 14 amino acids long. The germline V and J ends were trimmed by 3 bases and 1 base, with 12 bases remaining between them.

The V call is TRBV15, the J call TRBJ1-5; D is unresolved. CDR3 length equals 16 residues. The V and J ends lost 1 base and 2 bases respectively, with 12 bases between them. Germline values: CDR1 LNHNV, CDR2 YYDKDF (reference sequence). For the CDR3, the DNA is TGTGCCACCAGCAGAGGGCGACAAACGGGCAATCAGCCCCAGCATTTT. This encodes CATSRGRQTGNQPQHF.

The rearrangement links TRBV30 to TRBJ2-3; 7 positions match TRBD1. V gave up 1 base and J gave up 0 bases; unmatched junction bases: 13. The CDR3 is 18 residues long. Germline V CDR1 and CDR2: GTSNPN, SVGIG (reference sequence). The CDR3 loop is CAWSGSNPTGWSTDTQYF. The CDR3 DNA sequence: TGTGCCTGGAGTGGAAGCAACCCGACAGGGTGGAGCACAGATACGCAGTATTTT.

This chain uses TRBV20-1 with TRBJ2-5; D may be TRBD1 (5 bases). Trimming cost V 1 base and J 7 bases, with 7 bases left between them. This CDR3 has 11 residues. Germline CDR1 reads DFQATT; CDR2 reads SNEGSKA (reference sequence). The DNA of the CDR3 is TGCAGTGCTAGAGTAGGGGTGACCCAGTACTTC. It is translated as CSARVGVTQYF.

V is TRBV6-5 and J is TRBJ2-1; 8 bases align to TRBD2. The germline CDR1 and CDR2 sequences are MNHEY and SVGAGI. This CDR3 contains 14 residues. Written as DNA, the CDR3 is TGTGCTAGCGGGACCACGAGCTCCTACAATGAGCAGTTCTTC. Its translation: CASGTTSSYNEQFF.

V and J are TRBV28 and TRBJ1-5; a possible D gene is TRBD1 (6 bases). Trimming left V 1 base short and J 6 bases short, with 16 bases between. The CDR3 loop spans 16 amino acids. Germline lookup yields CDR1 MDHEN and CDR2 SYDVKM. CDR3 sequence: CASSLYRGALGQPQHF. The CDR3, as DNA: TGTGCCAGCAGTTTATACCGGGGGGCGCTGGGTCAGCCCCAGCATTTT. Drawing the rest from reference TRBV28 and TRBJ1-5, the complete variable domain is DVKVTQSSRYLVKRTGEKVFLECVQDMDHENMFWYRQDPGLGLRLIYFSYDVKMKEKGDIPEGYSVSREKKERFSLILESASTNQTSMYLCASSLYRGALGQPQHFGDGTRLSIL.

J is TRBJ1-1 and V is TRBV30, with D tentatively TRBD1 (5 bases). The V gene's germline CDR1 is GTSNPN and CDR2 SVGIG (reference sequence). There are 13 residues in the CDR3. V lost 5 bases and J 4 bases, leaving 14 bases between the germline ends. CDR3 loop: CAWAVGHATEAFF. CDR3 bases: TGTGCCTGGGCTGTCGGACATGCCACTGAAGCTTTCTTT.

The J gene is TRBJ1-5, the V gene TRBV5-1, with a tentative D call TRBD1 (5 bases). With 0 bases removed from V and 6 bases from J, the gap between germline ends came to 10 bases. The CDR3 loop spans 14 amino acids. Germline CDR1 SGHRS, CDR2 YFSETQ. CDR3 residues: CASSLVGEGQPQHF. DNA of the CDR3: TGCGCCAGCAGCTTGGTAGGGGAAGGTCAGCCCCAGCATTTT.

The chain carries TRBV15 and TRBJ2-1; TRBD2 agrees at 14 bases. Germline CDR1 reads LNHNV; CDR2 reads YYDKDF (reference sequence). After removal of 0 bases from V and 0 bases from J, the junction contained 7 bases not matched to a gene. This CDR3 contains 20 residues. In nucleotides, the CDR3 is TGTGCCACCAGCAGAGAAGGACTAGCGGGGGGCGGTAGCTCCTACAATGAGCAGTTCTTC. Translated, it gives CATSREGLAGGGSSYNEQFF.

The chain employs TRBV19 and TRBJ2-1; the match to TRBD2 covers 10 bases. Looked up from germline, CDR1 is LNHDA and CDR2 is SQIVND (reference sequence). With V trimmed by 2 bases and J by 0 bases, 7 bases remained unmatched. The CDR3 runs to 18 residues. CDR3 region: CASSIPSGRAYSYNEQFF. CDR3 DNA sequence: TGTGCCAGTAGTATACCCAGCGGGAGGGCTTACTCCTACAATGAGCAGTTCTTC.

The chain is built from TRBV27 and TRBJ1-6; D possibly corresponds to TRBD1 (6 bases). V shed 4 bases and J shed 6 bases, with 19 bases lying between them. CDR3 length: 17 residues. The germline V gene has CDR1 MNHEY and CDR2 SMNVEV (reference sequence). The CDR3: CASSYQPGDGVNSPLHF. The CDR3 DNA reads as TGTGCCAGCAGTTACCAACCAGGGGACGGGGTTAATTCACCCCTCCACTTT.

V is TRBV5-1 and J is TRBJ2-7; D is unresolved. This CDR3 contains 15 residues. CDR1 and CDR2 (germline): SGHRS, YFSETQ. Trimming took off 3 bases at V and 2 bases at J, with 15 bases between the two ends. Here the CDR3 reads CASSSYPGQTYEQYF. DNA of the CDR3: TGCGCCAGCAGCTCGTACCCGGGTCAGACCTACGAGCAGTACTTC.

The V call is TRBV5-1, the J call TRBJ2-3; D gene uncertain. CDR3 length equals 13 residues. The V and J ends lost 0 bases and 3 bases respectively, with 5 bases between them. Germline values: CDR1 SGHRS, CDR2 YFSETQ. The DNA for the CDR3 is TGCGCCAGCAGCTTGGAGAGGACAGATACGCAGTATTTT. This gives the protein CASSLERTDTQYF.

The rearrangement joins TRBV4-1 to TRBJ1-5; D gene ambiguous. The V and J ends lost 9 bases and 2 bases respectively, with 11 bases between them. The CDR3 is 13 amino acids. Per the germline V gene, CDR1 is MGHRA and CDR2 is YSYEKL. The CDR3 region is CASSRGGNQPQHF. In nucleotides, the CDR3 is TGCGCCAGTAGTCGCGGCGGCAATCAGCCCCAGCATTTT.

This clone came up a few times. V gene TRBV13 combines with J gene TRBJ2-7; D unclear. This CDR3 contains 12 residues. V lost 5 bases and J 2 bases, leaving 7 bases between the germline ends. Per the germline V gene, CDR1 is PRHDT and CDR2 is FYEKMQ (reference sequence). The CDR3 bases are TGTGCCAGCAGCCACGGAACCTACGAGCAGTACTTC. Residues: CASSHGTYEQYF.

The DNA of the CDR3 is TGTGCCAGCAGCTTATGGGCAGGGGGCGACGAGCAGTACTTC. Amino acids: CASSLWAGGDEQYF. This chain connects TRBV11-2 to TRBJ2-7; 8 nucleotides agree with TRBD1. J gave up 5 bases and V 2 bases, and 5 bases lay outside the gene matches. The CDR3 is 14 amino acids. The V gene's germline CDR1 is SGHAT and CDR2 FQNNGV.

This chain connects TRBV2 to TRBJ2-7, with 7 bases that match TRBD2. This CDR3 region has 14 residues. CDR1 is SNHLY and CDR2 is FYNNEI in the germline V gene. J lost 5 bases, V lost 8 bases, and 12 bases had no gene match. CDR3 sequence reads: CASRDLAGVHEQYV. The DNA for the CDR3 is TGTGCCAGCCGAGATCTGGCGGGAGTGCACGAGCAGTACGTC.

The chain links TRBV28 to TRBJ1-5; D ambiguous. The V end lost 2 bases, the J end lost 1 base, and 12 bases lay between the germline ends. The CDR3 is 16 residues long. Per the germline V gene, CDR1 is MDHEN and CDR2 is SYDVKM. The CDR3 spells CASSLGFRSSNQPQHF. CDR3 nucleotides: TGTGCCAGCAGTTTAGGATTCAGGTCCAGCAATCAGCCCCAGCATTTT.